The sequence of this TCR beta chain was determined in a study of CD8+CD57+ T cells in acquired aplastic anemia. For the study at large: Sorted CD4+ and CD8+ cells yielded DNA averaging around 3.5 ug.

With 4 bases removed from V and 0 bases from J, the gap between germline ends came to 11 bases. The CDR3 spans 16 residues. Germline V gene sequence: CDR1 SGHRS, CDR2 YFSETQ. Investigators profiled TCR beta VDJ and CDR3 from genomic DNA template. Via MiXCR, TCRdb re-called the reads, giving one row per CDR3 protein. The sample has tens of thousands of distinct CDR3 sequences, approximately 54% seen once. Source material: sorted CD4+, CD8+, or CD8+CD57+ T cells (not recorded which) from PBMCs. The rearrangement joins TRBV5-1 to TRBJ1-6; D ambiguous. The TCR comes from a human donor in good health, serving as a control. The CDR3, as DNA: TGCGCCAGCAGCCCTGATTATAGCTCCTATAATTCACCCCTCCACTTT. Translated, it gives CASSPDYSSYNSPLHF.